The rows below give T cell receptor beta chains drawn from one sample of a study of T cell changes during pregnancy in multiple sclerosis. Measured with immunoSEQ multiplex PCR; TCRdb has only the in-frame clones, and not every one. This table has 40,000 to 60,000 clones, approximately 93% appearing once. This specimen consisted of CD4+ T cells from peripheral blood mononuclear cells, obtained in the third trimester of pregnancy. These receptors all stem from a female donor with multiple sclerosis, enrolled in a pregnancy study. CDR3s include the opening cysteine and the closing phenylalanine or tryptophan. The order of the fields is J gene, V gene, D gene, clone size, CDR3 DNA, CDR3 protein. D genes are given only for firm matches. The size of a clone is reported for some rows only, either as once, few or many, or as a class for expanded clones.

TRBJ2-5 TRBV7-9 TRBD2 - TGTGCCAGCAGCCAAACCCGGGGGGGCACCAAAGAGACCCAGTACTTC CASSQTRGGTKETQYF
TRBJ1-6 TRBV5-1 - - TGCGCCAGCAGCTTTATTAGATCGGGGGAATCACCCCTCCACTTT CASSFIRSGESPLHF
TRBJ1-3 TRBV4-2 - once TGTGCCAGCAGCCAGGGGCCAAAATCCGCTGGAAACACCATATATTTT CASSQGPKSAGNTIYF
TRBJ2-7 TRBV5-4 TRBD1 - TGTGCCAGCAGCCCCCCCGGGACAGAAGCCTACGAGCAGTACTTC CASSPPGTEAYEQYF
TRBJ2-5 TRBV5-5 - - TGTGCCAGCACCGTGGCGGGGAATGGAGAGACCCAGTACTTC CASTVAGNGETQYF
TRBJ2-3 TRBV6-5 TRBD2 - TGTGCCAGCAGCCCCGGACTAGCGAGCACAGATACGCAGTATTTT CASSPGLASTDTQYF
TRBJ1-1 TRBV30 - once TGTGCCTGGGGCGACAGGCGAGAAGCTTTCTTT CAWGDRREAFF
TRBJ2-1 TRBV9 - - TGTGCCAGCGGCCCCCCGGGAGTTGTGAATGAGCAGTTCTTC CASGPPGVVNEQFF
TRBJ1-5 TRBV27 - - TGTGCCAGCAGTTTGACACCTAGCCCCAATCAGCCCCAGCATTTT CASSLTPSPNQPQHF
TRBJ2-7 TRBV7-2 - - TGTGCCAGCAGCTTAGCGCTCGGTTACGAGCAGTACTTC CASSLALGYEQYF